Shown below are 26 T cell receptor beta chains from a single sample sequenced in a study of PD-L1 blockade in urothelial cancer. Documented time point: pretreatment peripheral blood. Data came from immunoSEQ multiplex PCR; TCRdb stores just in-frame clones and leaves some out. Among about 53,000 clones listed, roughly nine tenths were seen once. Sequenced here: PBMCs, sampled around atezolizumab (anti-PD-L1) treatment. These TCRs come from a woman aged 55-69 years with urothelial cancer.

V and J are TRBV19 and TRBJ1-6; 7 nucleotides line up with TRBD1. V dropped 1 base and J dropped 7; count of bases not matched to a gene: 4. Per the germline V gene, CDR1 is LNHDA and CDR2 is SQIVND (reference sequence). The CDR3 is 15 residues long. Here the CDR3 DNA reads TGTGCCAGTAGTATAGCGGCCAGGGGGAATTCACCCCTCCACTTT. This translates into CASSIAARGNSPLHF.

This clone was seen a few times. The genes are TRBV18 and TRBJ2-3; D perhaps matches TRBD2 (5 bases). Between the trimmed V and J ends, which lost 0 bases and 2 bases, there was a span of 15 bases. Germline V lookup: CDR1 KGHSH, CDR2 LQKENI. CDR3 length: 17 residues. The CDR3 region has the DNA TGTGCCAGCTCACCACCGTCGGGGAAGAGGCCCACAGATACGCAGTATTTT. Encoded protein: CASSPPSGKRPTDTQYF.

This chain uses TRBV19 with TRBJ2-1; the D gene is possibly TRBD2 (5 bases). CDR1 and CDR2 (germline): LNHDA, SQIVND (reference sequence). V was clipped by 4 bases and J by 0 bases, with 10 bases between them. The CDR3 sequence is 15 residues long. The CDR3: CASSTSGSSYNEQFF. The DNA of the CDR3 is TGTGCCAGTAGTACGAGCGGTAGCTCCTACAATGAGCAGTTCTTC.

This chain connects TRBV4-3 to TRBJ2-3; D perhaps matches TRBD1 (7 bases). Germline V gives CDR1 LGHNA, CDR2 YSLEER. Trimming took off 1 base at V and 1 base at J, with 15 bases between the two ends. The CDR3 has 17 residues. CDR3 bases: TGCGCCAGCAGCCAAGGTGGGGGGACAGCCCGCACAGATACGCAGTATTTT. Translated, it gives CASSQGGGTARTDTQYF.

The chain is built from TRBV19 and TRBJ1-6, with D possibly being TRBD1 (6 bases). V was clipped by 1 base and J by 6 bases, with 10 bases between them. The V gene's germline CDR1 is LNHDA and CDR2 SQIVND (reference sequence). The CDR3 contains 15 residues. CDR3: CASSIVGQSNSPLHF. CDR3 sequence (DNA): TGTGCCAGTAGTATAGTAGGACAGTCTAATTCACCCCTCCACTTT.

CDR3 residues: CASASGVYEKLFF. In DNA, the CDR3 is TGTGCCAGTGCCTCAGGGGTATACGAAAAACTGTTTTTT. The rearrangement uses TRBV27 and TRBJ1-4; maybe TRBD1 (6 bases). The V end lost 9 bases, the J end lost 8 bases, and 16 bases lay between the germline ends. The germline V gene encodes CDR1 MNHEY and CDR2 SMNVEV (reference sequence). The CDR3 runs to 13 residues.

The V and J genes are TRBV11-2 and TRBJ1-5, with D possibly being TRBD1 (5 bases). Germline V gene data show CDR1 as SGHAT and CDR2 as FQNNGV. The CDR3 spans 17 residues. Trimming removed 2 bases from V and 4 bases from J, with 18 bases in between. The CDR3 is CASSLNRPRVTNQPQHF. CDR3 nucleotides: TGTGCCAGCAGCTTAAACCGACCCAGGGTAACAAATCAGCCCCAGCATTTT.

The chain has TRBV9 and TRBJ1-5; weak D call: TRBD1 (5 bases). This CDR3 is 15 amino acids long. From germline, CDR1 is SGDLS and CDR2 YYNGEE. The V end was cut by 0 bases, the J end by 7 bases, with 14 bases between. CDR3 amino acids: CASSVGEGRGQPQHF. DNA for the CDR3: TGTGCCAGCAGCGTAGGGGAGGGGCGTGGACAGCCCCAGCATTTT.

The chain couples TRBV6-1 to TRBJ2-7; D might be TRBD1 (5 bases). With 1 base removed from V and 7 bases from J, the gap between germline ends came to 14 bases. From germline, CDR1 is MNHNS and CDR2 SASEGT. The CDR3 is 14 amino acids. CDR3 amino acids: CASSEGPGQGEQYF. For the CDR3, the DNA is TGTGCCAGCAGTGAAGGACCAGGGCAAGGGGAGCAGTACTTC.

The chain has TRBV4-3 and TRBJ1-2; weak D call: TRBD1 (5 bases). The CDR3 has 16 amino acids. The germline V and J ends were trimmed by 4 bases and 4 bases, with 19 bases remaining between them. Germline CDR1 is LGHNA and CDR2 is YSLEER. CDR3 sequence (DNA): TGCGCCAGCAGCCTTACTCGATTCGTGGGGGGCTATGGCTACACCTTC. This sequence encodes CASSLTRFVGGYGYTF.

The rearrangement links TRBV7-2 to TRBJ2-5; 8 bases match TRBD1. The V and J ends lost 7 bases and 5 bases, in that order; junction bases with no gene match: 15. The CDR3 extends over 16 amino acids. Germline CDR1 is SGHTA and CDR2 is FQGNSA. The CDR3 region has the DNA TGTGCCAGCATCCCCTCGGGGTCAGGGGGCTGGGAGACCCAGTACTTC. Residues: CASIPSGSGGWETQYF.

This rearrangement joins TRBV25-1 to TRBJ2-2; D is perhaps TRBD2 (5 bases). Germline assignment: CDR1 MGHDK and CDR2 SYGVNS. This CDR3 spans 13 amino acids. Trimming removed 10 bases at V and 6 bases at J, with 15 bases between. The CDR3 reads CATRRDGAGELFF. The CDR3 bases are TGTGCCACCCGGAGAGACGGGGCCGGGGAGCTGTTTTTT.

The CDR3 region has the DNA TGTGCCACCAGCTCGAAGGACAGGGGAAGCTCCTACGAGCAGTACTTC. Its translation: CATSSKDRGSSYEQYF. This chain joins TRBV15 and TRBJ2-7, with TRBD1 matching over 9 bases. From germline, CDR1 is LNHNV and CDR2 YYDKDF (reference sequence). The CDR3 consists of 16 residues. V dropped 5 bases and J dropped 0; count of bases not matched to a gene: 8.

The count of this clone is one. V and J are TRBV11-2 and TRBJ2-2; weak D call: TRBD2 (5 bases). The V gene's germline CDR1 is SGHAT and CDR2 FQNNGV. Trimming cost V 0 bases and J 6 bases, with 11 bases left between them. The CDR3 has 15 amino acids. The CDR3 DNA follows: TGTGCCAGCAGCTTAGAGACATACGGGGCCGGGGAGCTGTTTTTT. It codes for CASSLETYGAGELFF.

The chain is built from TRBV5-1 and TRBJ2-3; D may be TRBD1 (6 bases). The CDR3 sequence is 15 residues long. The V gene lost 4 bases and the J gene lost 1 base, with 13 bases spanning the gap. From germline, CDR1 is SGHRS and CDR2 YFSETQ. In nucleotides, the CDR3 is TGCGCCAGCAGCCTAGGACAGCTACGCACAGATACGCAGTATTTT. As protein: CASSLGQLRTDTQYF.

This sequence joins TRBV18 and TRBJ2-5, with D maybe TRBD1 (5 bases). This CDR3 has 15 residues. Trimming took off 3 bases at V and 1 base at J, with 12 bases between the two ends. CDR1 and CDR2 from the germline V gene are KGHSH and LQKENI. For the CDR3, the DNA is TGTGCCAGCTCACCTCTGGCAGGGATCCAAGAGACCCAGTACTTC. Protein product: CASSPLAGIQETQYF.

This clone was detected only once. Here the CDR3 reads CASSFTGALNQPQHF. CDR3 nucleotide sequence: TGTGCCAGCAGCTTCACAGGGGCGCTAAACCAGCCCCAGCATTTT. This chain links TRBV9 with TRBJ1-5; TRBD1 matches at 7 bases. Germline V gene lookup returns CDR1 SGDLS and CDR2 YYNGEE. The CDR3 extends over 15 amino acids. V lost 4 bases, J lost 7 bases, and 11 bases stayed unmatched. The full variable domain, rest sourced from reference TRBV9 and TRBJ1-5, is DSGVTQTPKHLITATGQRVTLRCSPRSGDLSVYWYQQSLDQGLQFLIQYYNGEERAKGNILERFSAQQFPDLHSELNLSSLELGDSALYFCASSFTGALNQPQHFGDGTRLSIL.

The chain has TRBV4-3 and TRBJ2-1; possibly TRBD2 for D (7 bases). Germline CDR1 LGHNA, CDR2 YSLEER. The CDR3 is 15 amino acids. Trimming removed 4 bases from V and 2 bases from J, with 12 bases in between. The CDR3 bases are TGCGCCAGCAGCCCTACGGGGGGCACCTACAATGAGCAGTTCTTC. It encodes CASSPTGGTYNEQFF.

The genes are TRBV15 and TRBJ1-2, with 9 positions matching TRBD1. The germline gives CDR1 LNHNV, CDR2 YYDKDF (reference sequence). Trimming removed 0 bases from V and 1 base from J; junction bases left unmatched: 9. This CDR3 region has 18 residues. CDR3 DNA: TGTGCCACCAGCAGAGATTATGGGACAGGGCGAGGTAACTATGGCTACACCTTC. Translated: CATSRDYGTGRGNYGYTF.

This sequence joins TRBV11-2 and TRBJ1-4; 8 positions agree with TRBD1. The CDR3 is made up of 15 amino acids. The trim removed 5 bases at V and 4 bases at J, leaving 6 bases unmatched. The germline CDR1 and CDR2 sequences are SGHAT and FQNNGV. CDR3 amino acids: CASSPSTGDNEKLFF. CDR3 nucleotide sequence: TGTGCCAGCAGCCCATCGACAGGGGATAATGAAAAACTGTTTTTT.

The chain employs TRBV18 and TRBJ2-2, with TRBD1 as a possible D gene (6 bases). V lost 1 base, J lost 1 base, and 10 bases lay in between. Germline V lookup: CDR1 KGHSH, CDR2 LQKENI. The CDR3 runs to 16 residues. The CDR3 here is CASSPRRGQNTGELFF. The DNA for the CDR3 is TGTGCCAGCTCACCACGTAGGGGACAGAACACCGGGGAGCTGTTTTTT.

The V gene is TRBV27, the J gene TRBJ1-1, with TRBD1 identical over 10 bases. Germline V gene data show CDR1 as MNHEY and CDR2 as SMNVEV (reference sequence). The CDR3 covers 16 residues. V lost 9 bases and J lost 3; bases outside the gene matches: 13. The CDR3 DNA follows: TGTGCCAGTGGAAGCCTAGGGACAGGGGCTTACACTGAAGCTTTCTTT. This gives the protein CASGSLGTGAYTEAFF.

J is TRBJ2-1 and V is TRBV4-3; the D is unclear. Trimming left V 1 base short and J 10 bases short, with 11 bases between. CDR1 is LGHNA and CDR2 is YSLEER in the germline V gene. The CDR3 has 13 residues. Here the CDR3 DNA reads TGCGCCAGCAGCCAAGTGAGGATTCGAGAGCAGTTCTTC. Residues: CASSQVRIREQFF.

The CDR3 DNA reads as TGTGCCAGCAGTTACAGGGCCCAAGAGACCCAGTACTTC. Its protein product is CASSYRAQETQYF. V and J are TRBV5-6 and TRBJ2-5, with D perhaps TRBD1 (6 bases). Germline CDR1 SGHDT, CDR2 YYEEEE. The CDR3 runs to 13 residues. Trimming shortened V by 5 bases and J by 1 base, and 9 bases separated the two germline ends.

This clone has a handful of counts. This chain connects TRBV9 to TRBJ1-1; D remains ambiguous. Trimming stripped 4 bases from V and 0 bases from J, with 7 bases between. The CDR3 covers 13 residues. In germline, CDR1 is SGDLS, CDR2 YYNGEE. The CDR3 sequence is CASSMGLNTEAFF. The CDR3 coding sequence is TGTGCCAGCAGCATGGGCCTGAACACTGAAGCTTTCTTT.

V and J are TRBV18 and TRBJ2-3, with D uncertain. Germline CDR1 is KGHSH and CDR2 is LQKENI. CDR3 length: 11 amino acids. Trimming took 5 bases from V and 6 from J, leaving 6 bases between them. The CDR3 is CASSEVDTQYF. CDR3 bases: TGTGCCAGCTCAGAGGTGGATACGCAGTATTTT.